The 3 T cell receptor beta chains below come from one sample, sequenced in a study of T cell responses to AZD1222 COVID-19 vaccine. Assay used: immunoSEQ multiplex PCR; TCRdb lists only in-frame clones, some missing. The sample consists of tens of thousands of clones, around 84% of them appearing once. Here the sequenced sample was peripheral blood, taken on day 0 of AZD1222 vaccination. The receptor set was obtained from an adult in good health.

This chain joins TRBV12-3 or TRBV12-4 and TRBJ1-1; TRBD1 is a possible D gene (6 bases). V lost 3 bases to trimming and J lost 7 bases, with 9 bases between them. The CDR3 length is 12 residues. The CDR3 reads CASSLTGVEAFF. As DNA, the CDR3 is TGTGCCAGCAGTTTGACAGGAGTTGAAGCTTTCTTT.

Turning to this clone: The germline gene is not matched at one end of the junction; a read error may be the cause. The CDR3 coding sequence is TGTGCCAGCAAACCGGGACTAGTGGACGGGGGGCTGTTTTTT. Its protein is CASKPGLVDGGLFF. This chain uses TRBV28 with TRBJ2-2; 8 positions match TRBD2. The CDR3 totals 14 residues. Germline V gene sequence: CDR1 MDHEN, CDR2 SYDVKM.

The chain employs TRBV6-5 and TRBJ1-5; a weak D match, TRBD1 (5 bases). Between the trimmed V and J ends, which lost 6 bases and 11 bases, there was a span of 23 bases. The CDR3 is 15 residues long. CDR1 is MNHEY and CDR2 is SVGAGI in the germline V gene. DNA for the CDR3: TGTGCCAGCAGACCTCTAGGCCGGGGGGATGAGACCCAGCATTTT. This codes for CASRPLGRGDETQHF.